Listed below are T cell receptor beta chains from one sample, sequenced in a study of response to subunit inactivated influenza vaccine. TCRdb re-called the RT-PCR reads with MiXCR, one entry per CDR3 protein. The table has hundreds of thousands of distinct CDR3 sequences, roughly 12% seen once. These records were also assigned to another study, of T cells expressing NK-cell markers.

The sample in question was PBMCs from blood, obtained on the day of vaccination. Receptors originate from a man aged 45-65 years who received an inactivated influenza vaccine. Both conserved end residues are part of each CDR3. A D gene is named only where the DNA matches it firmly. Size tells how often a clone was seen (once, few, many) or the class of an expanded clone, and some rows leave it out.

d_gene | j_gene | abundance | v_gene | CDR3aa | CDR3nt
TRBD2 | TRBJ2-7 | . | TRBV7-9 | CASSLGTSAYYEQYF | TGTGCCAGCAGCTTAGGGACTAGCGCCTACTACGAGCAGTACTTC
TRBD1 | TRBJ2-7 | few | TRBV11-2 | CASRKPGQGTEQYF | TGTGCCAGCAGAAAGCCGGGACAGGGGACCGAGCAGTACTTC
. | TRBJ2-5 | few | TRBV5-1 | CASSPIGNSGETQYF | TGCGCCAGCAGCCCCATCGGTAACTCTGGGGAGACCCAGTACTTC
. | TRBJ2-5 | . | TRBV3-1 | CASSQQNGQETQYF | TGTGCCAGCAGCCAACAAAACGGTCAAGAGACCCAGTACTTC
TRBD1 | TRBJ2-2 | . | TRBV6-2/TRBV6-3 | CASSSGTGLTGELFF | TGTGCCAGCAGTTCCGGGACAGGGCTCACCGGGGAGCTGTTTTTT
TRBD1 | TRBJ2-1 | few | TRBV27 | CASSLGTGGSNEQFF | TGTGCCAGCAGTTTAGGGACAGGGGGCTCCAATGAGCAGTTCTTC
TRBD1 | TRBJ2-5 | few | TRBV10-3 | CAISNAGTQGETQYF | TGTGCCATCAGTAACGCCGGGACACAGGGGGAGACCCAGTACTTC
TRBD2 | TRBJ2-7 | . | TRBV5-1 | CASSEAGGPYEQYF | TGCGCCAGCAGCGAAGCGGGAGGGCCCTACGAGCAGTACTTC
TRBD2 | TRBJ2-7 | few | TRBV10-3 | CAISVGAGAYEQYF | TGTGCCATCAGTGTAGGAGCGGGAGCCTACGAGCAGTACTTC
. | TRBJ2-1 | few | TRBV7-2 | CASSLAAGPGYNEQFF | TGTGCCAGCAGCTTAGCGGCCGGCCCAGGCTACAATGAGCAGTTCTTC